This entry is about one T cell receptor beta chain. No antigen is known for it. The sample comes from a study of shared clonotypes between healthy human individuals. As for the study in general: Used for every donor were three CD4 naive, three CD4 memory, two CD8 naive and one CD8 memory plate.

Roughly 30,000 T cell genomes (about 210 ng DNA) went into each sorted-subset replicate. TCRdb's copy holds only in-frame clones and misses some; the assay was immunoSEQ multiplex PCR. Of some 2.4 million clones listed, roughly 93% are singletons. Donors comprised only Caucasian adults living in Nashville, Tennessee. General study results and limits: The naive CD4 repertoires of a handful of donors were compared, and around 4.7% of clonotypes were shared.

Material for sequencing was naive CD4+ T cells from PBMCs. Described subset: CD45RA+ positively selected. This receptor was taken from a young man in good health. Some clones in this sample may be carry-over from other donors' samples.

The CDR3 reads CAGRQGSHNEKLFF. The CDR3 coding sequence is TGTGCCGGAAGACAGGGGTCCCATAATGAAAAACTGTTTTTT. The chain couples TRBV2 to TRBJ1-4, with 8 bases matching TRBD1. After removal of 11 bases from V and 4 bases from J, the junction contained 9 bases not matched to a gene. Germline CDR1 is SNHLY and CDR2 is FYNNEI. This CDR3 is built from 14 residues. The full variable domain, completed using reference TRBV2 and TRBJ1-4, is EPEVTQTPSHQVTQMGQEVILRCVPISNHLYFYWYRQILGQKVEFLVSFYNNEISEKSEIFDDQFSVERPDGSNFTLKIRSTKLEDSAMYFCAGRQGSHNEKLFFGSGTQLSVL.